These 4 T cell receptor beta chains came from one sample sequenced in a study of blood T cell repertoires in COVID-19. Profiling relied on immunoSEQ multiplex PCR, and the TCRdb table lists in-frame clones only, not all of them. The sample lists nearly 70,000 clones, roughly 88% occurring once. Source material: peripheral blood. The receptors come from a woman in her 70s with acute or convalescent COVID-19.

This chain connects TRBV27 to TRBJ2-3; D not resolved. The germline V and J ends were trimmed by 2 bases and 1 base, with 10 bases remaining between them. The length of the CDR3 is 15 residues. Germline CDR1 MNHEY, CDR2 SMNVEV (reference sequence). The CDR3 nucleotides are TGTGCCAGCAGTTTAAGAGCACCGGGCACAGATACGCAGTATTTT. Translation: CASSLRAPGTDTQYF.

Written as DNA, the CDR3 is TGTGCCAGCAGCCCCCTGGGGGGGAACACTGAAGCTTTCTTT. It specifies CASSPLGGNTEAFF. The V and J genes are TRBV6-5 and TRBJ1-1; D might be TRBD1 (5 bases). CDR1 is MNHEY and CDR2 is SVGAGI in the germline V gene. The CDR3 is 14 residues long. V shed 6 bases and J shed 1 base, with 12 bases lying between them.

As concerns this clone: This CDR3 is also generated by other DNA sequences in the sample. This chain connects TRBV18 to TRBJ2-7; TRBD1 aligns across 9 bases. The CDR3 sequence is 14 residues long. V shed 3 bases and J 4 bases; nucleotides not matched to a gene: 4. From germline, CDR1 is KGHSH and CDR2 LQKENI. DNA of the CDR3: TGTGCCAGCTCACCGGGACAGGGATTTTACGAGCAGTACTTC. Protein product: CASSPGQGFYEQYF.

The chain recombines TRBV14 with TRBJ2-1, with TRBD1 identical over 8 bases. Losses at the gene ends were 4 bases for V and 5 bases for J; bases not matched to a gene: 7. The germline V gene has CDR1 SGHDN and CDR2 FVKESK. This CDR3 comprises 15 residues. Here the CDR3 reads CASSLRTGTDNEQFF. In DNA form, the CDR3 reads TGTGCCAGCAGCCTCCGGACAGGGACCGACAATGAGCAGTTCTTC.